This TCR beta chain came from a study of beta chain features in type 1 diabetes. Study observations and caveats: Shortening of TCRB CDR3s, moderate but significant, appeared in all four CD4+ subsets of Type 1 diabetes patients. The question left open here concerned HLA type influencing TCRB rearrangement.

V lost 1 base, J lost 7 bases, and 10 bases stayed unmatched. The CDR3 is 17 amino acids. Looked up from germline, CDR1 is MGHRA and CDR2 is YSYEKL. The entirety of the isolated RNA underwent reverse transcription, so expressed TCRB transcripts were sequenced. Method: immunoSEQ multiplex PCR; TCRdb's copy keeps in-frame clones and lacks some. Among a few hundred thousand clones listed, over 11% were seen once. Note on this clone: Its antigen is not known.

Source material: naive CD4+ T cells from blood. The chain is built from TRBV4-1 and TRBJ2-1, with 10 bases identical to TRBD1. The receptor's source is a man between 25 and 39 years old with type 1 diabetes. The CDR3 coding sequence is TGCGCCAGCAGCCAAGGCCTCCTCGGGACAGGGGTGAATGAGCAGTTCTTC. Protein product: CASSQGLLGTGVNEQFF.